This is a list of T cell receptor beta chains from one sample in a study of blood T cell repertoires in COVID-19. Here immunoSEQ multiplex PCR was the method, and the copy in TCRdb shows in-frame clones only, minus some. The sample includes about 36,000 clones, 80% to 85% seen only once; the top ten take 1.5% to 2%. The sequencing sample was made of peripheral blood. The receptors originated from a man aged 55 to 70 with COVID-19, enrolled during active disease. Both conserved end residues are part of each CDR3. Each record gives: clone size, J gene, V gene, D gene, CDR3 protein, CDR3 DNA. The D gene is left open where the match is weak. Clone size is given for some rows only: seen once, a few or many times, or a class if the clone is expanded.

clone_size: NA
j_call: TRBJ2-3
v_call: TRBV5-1
d_call: TRBD2
cdr3_aa: CASSYQTSSDTQYF
cdr3_nt: TGCGCCAGCAGTTACCAGACTAGCTCAGATACGCAGTATTTT

clone_size: NA
j_call: TRBJ2-6
v_call: TRBV23-1
d_call: TRBD1
cdr3_aa: CASSDREPSGANVLTF
cdr3_nt: TGCGCCAGCAGTGACAGGGAGCCCTCTGGGGCCAACGTCCTGACTTTC

clone_size: medium-sized
j_call: TRBJ1-5
v_call: TRBV7-2
d_call: NA
cdr3_aa: CASSLGGTGRPQHF
cdr3_nt: TGTGCCAGCAGCTTAGGAGGCACAGGCAGGCCCCAGCATTTT

clone_size: once
j_call: TRBJ2-1
v_call: TRBV9
d_call: TRBD2
cdr3_aa: CASSVGTSNNEQFF
cdr3_nt: TGTGCCAGCAGCGTAGGGACTAGCAACAATGAGCAGTTCTTC

clone_size: NA
j_call: TRBJ1-1
v_call: TRBV30
d_call: TRBD1
cdr3_aa: CAWSGSGGASTEAFF
cdr3_nt: TGTGCCTGGAGTGGGTCAGGGGGCGCGTCCACTGAAGCTTTCTTT

clone_size: NA
j_call: TRBJ2-5
v_call: TRBV7-8
d_call: NA
cdr3_aa: CASSRQGVIRETQYF
cdr3_nt: TGTGCCAGCAGCCGTCAAGGGGTCATACGGGAGACCCAGTACTTC

clone_size: few
j_call: TRBJ1-6
v_call: TRBV19
d_call: TRBD1
cdr3_aa: CASSPTGTGVSPLHF
cdr3_nt: TGTGCCAGTAGTCCAACCGGGACAGGGGTATCACCCCTCCACTTT

clone_size: NA
j_call: TRBJ1-1
v_call: TRBV4-1
d_call: NA
cdr3_aa: CASSQVIGPPQGTTEAFF
cdr3_nt: TGCGCCAGCAGCCAAGTAATCGGCCCACCCCAAGGGACAACTGAAGCTTTCTTT

clone_size: once
j_call: TRBJ2-5
v_call: TRBV7-7
d_call: TRBD2
cdr3_aa: CASSFSGQETQYF
cdr3_nt: TGTGCCAGCAGCTTTAGCGGGCAAGAGACCCAGTACTTC

clone_size: once
j_call: TRBJ2-1
v_call: TRBV7-3
d_call: TRBD2
cdr3_aa: CASTLAGGPSNEQFF
cdr3_nt: TGTGCCAGCACCCTAGCGGGAGGGCCTTCTAATGAGCAGTTCTTC

clone_size: NA
j_call: TRBJ2-3
v_call: TRBV6-5
d_call: TRBD1
cdr3_aa: CASSRQGGGTDTQYF
cdr3_nt: TGTGCCAGCAGCCGACAAGGGGGCGGGACAGATACGCAGTATTTT

clone_size: NA
j_call: TRBJ1-6
v_call: TRBV5-6
d_call: NA
cdr3_aa: CASSLAGGPVGNSPLHF
cdr3_nt: TGTGCCAGCAGCTTGGCCGGAGGGCCCGTCGGGAATTCACCCCTCCACTTT

clone_size: NA
j_call: TRBJ2-5
v_call: TRBV5-8
d_call: NA
cdr3_aa: CASSLSRARKGETQYF
cdr3_nt: TGTGCCAGCAGCTTGTCCAGGGCTCGGAAGGGGGAGACCCAGTACTTC

clone_size: NA
j_call: TRBJ1-3
v_call: TRBV9
d_call: NA
cdr3_aa: CASSVGGAGNTIYF
cdr3_nt: TGTGCCAGCAGCGTAGGGGGGGCTGGAAACACCATATATTTT

clone_size: NA
j_call: TRBJ1-1
v_call: TRBV28
d_call: NA
cdr3_aa: CASSSGFNTEAFF
cdr3_nt: TGTGCCAGCAGTTCGGGGTTCAACACTGAAGCTTTCTTT

clone_size: NA
j_call: TRBJ1-1
v_call: TRBV5-1
d_call: NA
cdr3_aa: CASSPWGEGVNTEAFF
cdr3_nt: TGCGCCAGCAGCCCCTGGGGCGAGGGGGTAAACACTGAAGCTTTCTTT

clone_size: NA
j_call: TRBJ1-1
v_call: TRBV28
d_call: TRBD1
cdr3_aa: CASSFGQGLAEAFF
cdr3_nt: TGTGCCAGCAGTTTCGGACAGGGTCTTGCTGAAGCTTTCTTT

clone_size: NA
j_call: TRBJ2-1
v_call: TRBV6-5
d_call: TRBD2
cdr3_aa: CASTLFGRRGNEQFF
cdr3_nt: TGTGCCAGCACCCTGTTCGGGAGGAGGGGCAATGAGCAGTTCTTC

clone_size: NA
j_call: TRBJ1-6
v_call: TRBV4-1
d_call: NA
cdr3_aa: CASSQDGGAGSPLHF
cdr3_nt: TGCGCCAGCAGCCAAGATGGGGGGGCGGGTTCACCCCTCCACTTT

clone_size: once
j_call: TRBJ2-1
v_call: TRBV5-1
d_call: NA
cdr3_aa: CASSLSLAVGDEQFF
cdr3_nt: TGCGCCAGCAGCTTGAGTCTAGCTGTGGGCGATGAGCAGTTCTTC

clone_size: NA
j_call: TRBJ2-2
v_call: TRBV5-1
d_call: TRBD1
cdr3_aa: CASTPDRGSRELFF
cdr3_nt: TGCGCCAGCACCCCGGACAGGGGTTCTAGGGAGCTGTTTTTT

clone_size: NA
j_call: TRBJ1-2
v_call: TRBV2
d_call: NA
cdr3_aa: CASSVDSVGYTF
cdr3_nt: TGTGCCAGCAGTGTGGACAGTGTGGGCTACACCTTC

clone_size: few
j_call: TRBJ2-3
v_call: TRBV27
d_call: TRBD1
cdr3_aa: CASRKMGQGTDTQYF
cdr3_nt: TGTGCCAGCAGAAAGATGGGACAGGGCACAGATACGCAGTATTTT

clone_size: NA
j_call: TRBJ2-1
v_call: TRBV29-1
d_call: TRBD2
cdr3_aa: CSVQGTSGTHNEQFF
cdr3_nt: TGCAGCGTTCAAGGGACTAGCGGAACTCACAATGAGCAGTTCTTC

clone_size: NA
j_call: TRBJ2-5
v_call: TRBV2
d_call: NA
cdr3_aa: CASKDRGFPETQYF
cdr3_nt: TGTGCCAGCAAGGATAGAGGGTTCCCAGAGACCCAGTACTTC

clone_size: NA
j_call: TRBJ2-2
v_call: TRBV30
d_call: NA
cdr3_aa: CAYTSQGRELFF
cdr3_nt: TGTGCCTATACCTCCCAGGGGCGGGAGCTGTTTTTT

clone_size: NA
j_call: TRBJ1-1
v_call: TRBV11-2
d_call: NA
cdr3_aa: CASSARVGEAFF
cdr3_nt: TGTGCCAGCAGCGCCAGGGTTGGTGAAGCTTTCTTT

clone_size: NA
j_call: TRBJ1-1
v_call: TRBV28
d_call: TRBD1
cdr3_aa: CASSSPRTGGNTEAFF
cdr3_nt: TGTGCCAGCAGTTCCCCCCGGACAGGAGGGAACACTGAAGCTTTCTTT

clone_size: NA
j_call: TRBJ1-5
v_call: TRBV14
d_call: NA
cdr3_aa: CASSHTGWNQPQHF
cdr3_nt: TGTGCCAGCAGCCACACAGGGTGGAATCAGCCCCAGCATTTT

clone_size: NA
j_call: TRBJ2-5
v_call: TRBV15
d_call: NA
cdr3_aa: CATSRDIETQYF
cdr3_nt: TGTGCCACCAGCAGAGATATAGAGACCCAGTACTTC

clone_size: NA
j_call: TRBJ1-2
v_call: TRBV4-3
d_call: NA
cdr3_aa: CASSQGRTEGITNYGYTF
cdr3_nt: TGCGCCAGCAGCCAAGGGCGGACAGAGGGAATAACTAACTATGGCTACACCTTC

clone_size: NA
j_call: TRBJ1-2
v_call: TRBV4-3
d_call: NA
cdr3_aa: CASSQARGSGGYTF
cdr3_nt: TGCGCCAGCAGCCAAGCTAGGGGCTCGGGTGGCTACACCTTC

clone_size: NA
j_call: TRBJ1-2
v_call: TRBV27
d_call: TRBD1
cdr3_aa: CASSSTGDYGYTF
cdr3_nt: TGTGCCAGCAGTTCCACAGGGGACTATGGCTACACCTTC

clone_size: NA
j_call: TRBJ1-1
v_call: TRBV30
d_call: NA
cdr3_aa: CAWSPSLSRRGTEAFF
cdr3_nt: TGTGCCTGGAGTCCCTCTTTGAGTCGGAGGGGCACTGAAGCTTTCTTT

clone_size: NA
j_call: TRBJ2-7
v_call: TRBV7-9
d_call: NA
cdr3_aa: CASSLRGYEQYF
cdr3_nt: TGTGCCAGCAGCTTACGAGGATACGAGCAGTACTTC

clone_size: NA
j_call: TRBJ1-6
v_call: TRBV7-6
d_call: TRBD1
cdr3_aa: CASSSTGQGNSPLHF
cdr3_nt: TGTGCCAGCAGTTCCACTGGACAGGGAAATTCACCCCTCCACTTT